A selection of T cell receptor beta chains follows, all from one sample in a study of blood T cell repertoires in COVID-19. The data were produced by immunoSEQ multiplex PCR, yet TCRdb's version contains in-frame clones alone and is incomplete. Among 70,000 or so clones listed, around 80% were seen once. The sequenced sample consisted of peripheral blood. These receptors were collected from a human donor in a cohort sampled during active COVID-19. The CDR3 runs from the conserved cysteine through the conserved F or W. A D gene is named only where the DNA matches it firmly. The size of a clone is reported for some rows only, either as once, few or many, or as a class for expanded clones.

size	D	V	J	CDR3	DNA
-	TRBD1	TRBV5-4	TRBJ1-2	CASSLFRLKGQGDYGYTF	TGTGCCAGCAGCTTGTTTCGGTTAAAGGGACAGGGGGACTATGGCTACACCTTC
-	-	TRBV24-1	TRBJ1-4	CATSQPPGDGNEKLFF	TGTGCCACCAGTCAACCTCCCGGAGACGGCAATGAAAAACTGTTTTTT
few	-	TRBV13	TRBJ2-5	CASSRGKTQYF	TGTGCCAGCAGCCGGGGGAAGACCCAGTACTTC
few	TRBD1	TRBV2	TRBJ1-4	CASTSPGQGAAANEKLFF	TGTGCCAGCACCAGTCCCGGACAGGGGGCTGCAGCTAATGAAAAACTGTTTTTT
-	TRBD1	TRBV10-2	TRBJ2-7	CASSLTGGVGEQYF	TGCGCCAGCAGCTTGACAGGGGGCGTGGGCGAGCAGTACTTC
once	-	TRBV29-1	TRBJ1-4	CSVDFSSTGSRELFF	TGCAGCGTCGATTTTTCCAGCACTGGTAGCAGAGAACTGTTTTTT
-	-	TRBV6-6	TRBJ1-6	CASSRGQFRYNSPLHF	TGTGCCAGCAGTCGAGGACAGTTCCGTTATAATTCACCCCTCCACTTT
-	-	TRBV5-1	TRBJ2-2	CASSFLRDTGELFF	TGCGCCAGCAGCTTCCTCCGGGACACCGGGGAGCTGTTTTTT
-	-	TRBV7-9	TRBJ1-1	CASRNKQSNTEAFF	TGTGCCAGCAGAAATAAACAGTCGAACACTGAAGCTTTCTTT
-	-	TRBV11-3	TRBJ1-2	CASSLETQGTYRYPNYGYTF	TGTGCCAGCAGCTTAGAAACCCAGGGGACATACCGATACCCTAACTATGGCTACACCTTC
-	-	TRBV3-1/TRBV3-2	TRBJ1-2	CASSQGVVGYTF	TGTGCCAGCAGCCAAGGAGTGGTGGGCTACACCTTC
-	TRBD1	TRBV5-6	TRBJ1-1	CASRFRGIGTEAFF	TGTGCCAGCAGATTCAGGGGGATAGGCACTGAAGCTTTCTTT
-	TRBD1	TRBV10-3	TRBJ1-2	CATALDGQGDYGYTF	TGTGCCACCGCGCTAGATGGACAGGGTGACTATGGCTACACCTTC
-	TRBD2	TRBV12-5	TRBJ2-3	CASEGTSGGPDTQYF	TGTGCTAGTGAAGGGACTAGCGGGGGGCCAGATACGCAGTATTTT
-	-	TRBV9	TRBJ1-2	CASSVNNYGYTF	TGTGCCAGCAGCGTTAATAACTATGGCTACACCTTC
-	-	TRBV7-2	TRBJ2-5	CASSLSWGPETQYF	TGTGCCAGCAGCTTAAGTTGGGGGCCAGAGACCCAGTACTTC
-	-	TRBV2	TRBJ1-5	CASSGWESNQPQHF	TGTGCCAGCAGTGGGTGGGAGAGCAATCAGCCCCAGCATTTT
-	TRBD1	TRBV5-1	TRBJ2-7	CASSFGTASYEQYF	TGCGCCAGCAGCTTCGGGACAGCCTCCTACGAGCAGTACTTC
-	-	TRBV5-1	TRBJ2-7	CASSLADPGAYEQYF	TGCGCCAGCAGCTTGGCGGACCCAGGGGCCTACGAGCAGTACTTC
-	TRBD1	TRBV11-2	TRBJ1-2	CASSPRTGGRYGYTF	TGTGCCAGCAGCCCTAGGACAGGGGGTCGCTATGGCTACACCTTC
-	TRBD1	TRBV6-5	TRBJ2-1	CASSYDRELYNEQFF	TGTGCCAGCAGTTACGACAGGGAACTTTACAATGAGCAGTTCTTC
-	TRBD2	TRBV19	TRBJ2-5	CASSRAGQETQYF	TGTGCCAGTAGTCGAGCGGGGCAAGAGACCCAGTACTTC
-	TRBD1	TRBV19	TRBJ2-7	CASSISGPGTGAYEQYF	TGTGCCAGTAGTATATCTGGTCCGGGAACAGGGGCCTACGAGCAGTACTTC
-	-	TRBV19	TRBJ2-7	CASSPSVGPYEQYF	TGTGCCAGTAGTCCCTCTGTGGGGCCCTACGAGCAGTACTTC
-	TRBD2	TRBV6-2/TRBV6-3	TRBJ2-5	CASSATSGAFGTQYF	TGTGCCAGCAGCGCGACTAGCGGAGCCTTTGGGACCCAGTACTTC
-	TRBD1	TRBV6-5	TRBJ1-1	CASRGTGITEAFF	TGTGCCAGCAGAGGGACAGGGATCACTGAAGCTTTCTTT
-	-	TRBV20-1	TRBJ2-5	CSSGQETQYF	TGCAGTAGCGGGCAAGAGACCCAGTACTTC
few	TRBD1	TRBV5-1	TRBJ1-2	CASSSQGAGGYTF	TGCGCCAGCAGCTCACAGGGGGCCGGTGGCTACACCTTC
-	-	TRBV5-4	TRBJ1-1	CASSPQGHTEAFF	TGTGCCAGCAGCCCACAGGGCCACACTGAAGCTTTCTTT
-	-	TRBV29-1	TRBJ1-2	CSGPRPTHNYGYTF	TGCAGCGGGCCTAGGCCCACCCATAACTATGGCTACACCTTC
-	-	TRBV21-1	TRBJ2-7	CASTHLGIRGQYF	TGTGCCAGCACCCACCTAGGCATCCGAGGGCAGTACTTC
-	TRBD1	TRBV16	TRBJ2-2	CAGSSGTANTGELFF	TGTGCCGGATCGTCGGGGACAGCGAACACCGGGGAGCTGTTTTTT
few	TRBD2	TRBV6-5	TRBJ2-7	CASSVTSGRTYEQYF	TGTGCCAGCAGCGTGACTAGCGGGAGAACCTACGAGCAGTACTTC
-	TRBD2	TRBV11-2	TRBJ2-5	CASSLDLLAGGDNPQETQYF	TGTGCCAGCAGCTTAGATCTTCTAGCGGGGGGGGATAATCCCCAAGAGACCCAGTACTTC
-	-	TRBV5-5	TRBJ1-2	CASSLSSQGQSTIYGYTF	TGTGCCAGCAGCTTGTCATCGCAAGGACAGTCAACAATCTATGGCTACACCTTC
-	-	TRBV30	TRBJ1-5	CAPHRAGRGEQPQHF	TGTGCCCCACACCGCGCAGGGAGGGGTGAGCAGCCCCAGCATTTT
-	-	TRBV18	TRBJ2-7	CASSPPGTSPDEQYF	TGTGCCAGCTCACCACCGGGGACATCTCCTGACGAGCAGTACTTC
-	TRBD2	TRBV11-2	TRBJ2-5	CASSLDVRASGEETQYF	TGTGCCAGCAGCTTAGATGTAAGGGCTAGCGGGGAAGAGACCCAGTACTTC
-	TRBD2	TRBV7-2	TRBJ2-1	CASSPAGGFYNEQFF	TGTGCCAGCAGCCCAGCGGGGGGCTTCTACAATGAGCAGTTCTTC
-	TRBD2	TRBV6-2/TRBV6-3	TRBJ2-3	CASSLVPGGAADTQYF	TGTGCCAGCAGTTTGGTGCCCGGGGGGGCTGCAGATACGCAGTATTTT
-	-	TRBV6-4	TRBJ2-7	CASRFETIHEQYF	TGTGCCAGCAGATTTGAGACAATCCACGAGCAGTACTTC
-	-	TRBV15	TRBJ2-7	CATRPEGYF	TGTGCCACCAGACCGGAGGGGTACTTC
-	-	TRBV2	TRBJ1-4	CASKVEGGIEKLFF	TGTGCCAGCAAGGTAGAAGGGGGAATTGAAAAACTGTTTTTT
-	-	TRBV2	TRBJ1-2	CASSVTGFNYGYTF	TGTGCCAGCAGCGTGACAGGTTTTAACTATGGCTACACCTTC
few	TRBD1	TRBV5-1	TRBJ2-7	CASSLAPGQGYEQYF	TGCGCCAGCAGCTTGGCCCCGGGACAGGGATACGAGCAGTACTTC
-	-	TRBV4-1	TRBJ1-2	CASKKRDTSNYGYTF	TGCGCCAGCAAGAAACGGGACACGAGTAACTATGGCTACACCTTC
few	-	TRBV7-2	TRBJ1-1	CASSTKRAGNTEAFF	TGTGCCAGCAGCACAAAGAGGGCGGGGAACACTGAAGCTTTCTTT
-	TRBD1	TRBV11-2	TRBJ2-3	CASSLARTGADTQYF	TGTGCCAGCAGCTTAGCCCGGACAGGGGCAGATACGCAGTATTTT
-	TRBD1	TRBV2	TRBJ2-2	CASSVGTGGTGELFF	TGTGCCAGCAGTGTTGGGACAGGGGGCACCGGGGAGCTGTTTTTT
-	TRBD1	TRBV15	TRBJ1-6	CATSRGGDSGISPLHF	TGTGCCACCAGCAGAGGTGGGGACAGCGGAATTTCACCCCTCCACTTT
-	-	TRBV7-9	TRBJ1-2	CASSLVYAGYGYTF	TGTGCCAGCAGCTTAGTTTACGCGGGGTACGGCTACACCTTC
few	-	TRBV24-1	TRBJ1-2	CAARVGGDYGYTF	TGTGCCGCCCGGGTGGGGGGAGACTATGGCTACACCTTC
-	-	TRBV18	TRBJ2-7	CASSPPGSYEQYF	TGTGCCAGCTCACCGCCGGGTTCCTACGAGCAGTACTTC
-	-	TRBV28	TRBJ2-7	CASTQTPYGSYEQYF	TGTGCCAGCACCCAAACACCATACGGGTCCTACGAGCAGTACTTC
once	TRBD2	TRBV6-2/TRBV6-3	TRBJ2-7	CASSYRTSGGAYEQYF	TGTGCCAGCAGTTACCGGACTAGCGGGGGGGCCTACGAGCAGTACTTC
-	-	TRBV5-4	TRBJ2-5	CASSAVGQLKTQYF	TGTGCCAGCAGCGCCGTAGGACAGTTGAAGACCCAGTACTTC
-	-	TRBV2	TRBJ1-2	CASMQGTRGYTF	TGTGCCAGCATGCAGGGGACGCGAGGCTACACCTTC
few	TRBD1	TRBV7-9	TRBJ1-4	CASSWDRGNEKLFF	TGTGCCAGCAGCTGGGACAGGGGTAATGAAAAACTGTTTTTT